The clone carrying this T cell receptor beta chain was observed a handful of times. This entry comes from a study of blood T cells in healthy people across ages. Donors ranged from roughly 6 to 100 years old and were healthy Caucasians in Russia. Together with a sample-barcoded 5' primer, a J-beta primer mix was included in a second PCR lasting about 7 to 11 cycles. With 12 random nucleotides, a template-switch adaptor tagged each individual cDNA molecule. MiXCR was run by TCRdb on the 5' RACE reads, yielding one entry per CDR3 protein. The profile covers some 1.4 million distinct CDR3 sequences, with around 42% appearing a single time and roughly 7.9% taken by the ten largest. V was pared by 0 bases and J by 4 bases, with 7 bases between. Germline V gene sequence: CDR1 LGHNA, CDR2 YNFKEQ. The CDR3 consists of 14 residues.

The sequence derives from a woman between 18 and 29 years old in good health. The sample consisted of blood. The chain couples TRBV4-2 to TRBJ1-5; D unresolved. In DNA form, the CDR3 reads TGTGCCAGCAGCCAAGAAGGTTGGAATCAGCCCCAGCATTTT. Amino acid sequence: CASSQEGWNQPQHF.